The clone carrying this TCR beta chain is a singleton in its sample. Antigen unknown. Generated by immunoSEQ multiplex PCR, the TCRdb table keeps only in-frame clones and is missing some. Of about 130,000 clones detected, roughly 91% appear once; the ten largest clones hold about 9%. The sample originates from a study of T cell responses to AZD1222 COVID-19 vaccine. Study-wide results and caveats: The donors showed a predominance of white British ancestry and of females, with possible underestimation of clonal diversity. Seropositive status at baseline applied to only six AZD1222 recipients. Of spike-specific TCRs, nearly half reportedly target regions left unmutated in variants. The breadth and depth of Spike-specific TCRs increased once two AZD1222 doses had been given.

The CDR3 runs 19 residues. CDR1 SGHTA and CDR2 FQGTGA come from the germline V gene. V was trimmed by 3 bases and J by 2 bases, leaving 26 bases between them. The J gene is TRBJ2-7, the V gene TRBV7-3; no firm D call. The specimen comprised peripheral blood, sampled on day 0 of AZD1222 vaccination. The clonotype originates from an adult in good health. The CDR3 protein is CASSFLTHFIGQAPYEQYF. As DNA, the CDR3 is TGTGCCAGCAGCTTTTTGACGCATTTTATCGGGCAAGCTCCCTACGAGCAGTACTTC.